This entry lists 28 T cell receptor beta chains sequenced from one sample in a study of radiotherapy plus CTLA-4 blockade in lung cancer. The method was immunoSEQ multiplex PCR; TCRdb's version includes in-frame clones alone and lacks a portion of them. Among roughly 110,000 clones listed, approximately 87% were seen once. Sample: peripheral blood, taken from a patient treated with radiotherapy plus ipilimumab. All receptors derive from a human donor with non-small cell lung cancer that progressed on radiotherapy plus ipilimumab. Some clones in this sample may be carry-over from other donors' samples.

The chain combines TRBV6-5 with TRBJ1-1, with 7 bases lining up with TRBD1. The length of the CDR3 is 13 residues. V was pared by 6 bases and J by 2 bases, with 3 bases of the junction left unmatched. Germline CDR1 is MNHEY and CDR2 is SVGAGI. CDR3 DNA: TGTGCCAGCAGAGACAGGGTAAACACTGAAGCTTTCTTT. It codes for CASRDRVNTEAFF.

This clone was detected only once. J is TRBJ1-5 and V is TRBV27; TRBD1 matches 9 bases. V lost 5 bases to trimming and J lost 6 bases; unmatched junction nucleotides: 5. Germline V gives CDR1 MNHEY, CDR2 SMNVEV (reference sequence). The CDR3 is made up of 14 amino acids. The CDR3, as DNA: TGTGCCAGCAGTCCGGGACAGGGTAGTCAGCCCCAGCATTTT. It specifies CASSPGQGSQPQHF.

Comments on this clone: This CDR3 is also generated by other DNA sequences in the sample. The chain recombines TRBV4-2 with TRBJ1-4, with unresolved D. Trimming cost V 4 bases and J 4 bases, with 7 bases left between them. Germline V CDR1 and CDR2: LGHNA, YNFKEQ. CDR3 length equals 13 residues. The DNA of the CDR3 is TGTGCCAGCAGCCCAACTGGTAATGAAAAACTGTTTTTT. Translation: CASSPTGNEKLFF.

The table lists this clone with a few counts. The V gene is TRBV7-9, the J gene TRBJ1-5, with no clear D. Germline CDR1 and CDR2: SEHNR and FQNEAQ (reference sequence). This CDR3 contains 16 residues. Trimming shortened V by 3 bases and J by 4 bases, and 16 bases separated the two germline ends. The CDR3 DNA reads as TGTGCCAGCAGCTTCGAACCCGGAATCGGGAATCAGCCCCAGCATTTT. This codes for CASSFEPGIGNQPQHF.

V usage is TRBV28 and J usage is TRBJ1-2; 8 bases align to TRBD1. Per the germline V gene, CDR1 is MDHEN and CDR2 is SYDVKM. This CDR3 comprises 13 residues. V shed 6 bases and J 7 bases; nucleotides not matched to a gene: 7. CDR3 sequence (DNA): TGTGCCAGCAGGGGCCAGGGGGCTGGTGGCTACACCTTC. Its translation: CASRGQGAGGYTF.

J is TRBJ1-2 and V is TRBV7-3; tentatively, D is TRBD1 (6 bases). There are 13 residues in the CDR3. The germline V gene has CDR1 SGHTA and CDR2 FQGTGA. The V gene lost 5 bases and the J gene lost 4 bases, with 11 bases spanning the gap. In DNA, the CDR3 is TGTGCCAGCAGCGTCCAGGGGACCTATGGCTACACCTTC. This sequence encodes CASSVQGTYGYTF.

The chain employs TRBV18 and TRBJ2-5; 9 nucleotides agree with TRBD1. This CDR3 spans 17 amino acids. Germline values: CDR1 KGHSH, CDR2 LQKENI. Trimming removed 1 base from V and 1 base from J; junction bases left unmatched: 7. The CDR3 nucleotides are TGTGCCAGCTCACCACAGTCCGGGACAGGGTCCCAAGAGACCCAGTACTTC. Translating it yields CASSPQSGTGSQETQYF.

This clone occurred a few times. The V gene is TRBV6-1, the J gene TRBJ1-5, with D perhaps TRBD1 (5 bases). Germline V lookup: CDR1 MNHNS, CDR2 SASEGT. The ends were cut back, 3 bases at V and 2 bases at J, with 11 bases in the middle. There are 15 residues in the CDR3. The CDR3 reads CASSDHGHRNQPQHF. In DNA, the CDR3 is TGTGCCAGCAGTGACCACGGACATCGCAATCAGCCCCAGCATTTT.

The chain recombines TRBV5-4 with TRBJ2-5; D may match TRBD1 or TRBD2 (7 bases each). There are 15 residues in the CDR3. The V end was cut by 5 bases, the J end by 5 bases, with 19 bases between. Germline assignment: CDR1 SGHNT and CDR2 YYREEE (reference sequence). The CDR3 spells CASSSPGRGLETQYF. DNA for the CDR3: TGTGCCAGCAGTTCCCCTGGGAGGGGGCTGGAGACCCAGTACTTC.

This chain uses TRBV5-4 with TRBJ1-4; the match to TRBD1 covers 9 bases. Per the germline V gene, CDR1 is SGHNT and CDR2 is YYREEE (reference sequence). The J segment lost 8 bases and the V segment lost 2 bases, leaving 4 bases of the junction unmatched. The CDR3 extends over 14 amino acids. CDR3 amino acids: CASSLGQGREKLFF. CDR3 sequence (DNA): TGTGCCAGCAGCTTAGGACAGGGGAGGGAAAAACTGTTTTTT.

CDR3 sequence reads: CASSRTQGSGYTF. DNA of the CDR3: TGTGCCAGCAGCCGTACTCAGGGGAGCGGCTACACCTTC. The chain couples TRBV4-2 to TRBJ1-2, with D perhaps TRBD1 (6 bases). V gave up 4 bases and J gave up 8 bases, with 14 bases separating them. Germline V gene sequence: CDR1 LGHNA, CDR2 YNFKEQ. CDR3 size: 13 residues.

This chain uses TRBV6-5 with TRBJ1-2, with D unresolved. Germline CDR1 is MNHEY and CDR2 is SVGAGI. This CDR3 is 14 amino acids long. The V end was cut by 4 bases, the J end by 7 bases, with 16 bases between. The CDR3: CASSWIGWRFGYTF. CDR3 bases: TGTGCCAGCAGTTGGATAGGGTGGCGTTTTGGCTACACCTTC.

The chain couples TRBV5-4 to TRBJ2-1; the match to TRBD2 covers 11 bases. With 6 bases clipped from V and 10 bases from J, the junction kept 12 bases outside the gene matches. From germline, CDR1 is SGHNT and CDR2 YYREEE (reference sequence). This CDR3 spans 15 amino acids. CDR3 sequence: CASTRSASGGSEQFF. The CDR3 nucleotides are TGTGCCAGCACCCGCTCGGCTAGCGGGGGGTCGGAGCAGTTCTTC.

The chain combines TRBV5-1 with TRBJ1-2; 8 bases are shared with TRBD1. This CDR3 region has 15 residues. With 3 bases clipped from V and 4 bases from J, the junction kept 8 bases outside the gene matches. From germline, CDR1 is SGHRS and CDR2 YFSETQ. The CDR3 region is CASSSSGTGAYGYTF. CDR3 bases: TGCGCCAGCAGCTCCTCCGGGACAGGAGCCTATGGCTACACCTTC.

V is TRBV28 and J is TRBJ1-2; D unresolved. Trimming took off 5 bases at V and 3 bases at J, with 7 bases between the two ends. CDR3 length equals 12 residues. The germline V gene encodes CDR1 MDHEN and CDR2 SYDVKM. CDR3 DNA: TGTGCCAGCAGTCCAGACCACTATGGCTACACCTTC. This gives the protein CASSPDHYGYTF.

The table lists this clone with a few counts. This sequence joins TRBV11-2 and TRBJ1-1; D is uncertain. V shed 8 bases and J shed 6 bases, with 19 bases lying between them. The CDR3 runs 14 residues. Germline V gene sequence: CDR1 SGHAT, CDR2 FQNNGV. The CDR3 sequence: CASLTLRNRPEAFF. CDR3 nucleotide sequence: TGTGCCAGCCTTACCCTCAGAAACCGACCTGAAGCTTTCTTT.

J is TRBJ2-5 and V is TRBV5-4; 8 bases are a match to TRBD2. V shed 4 bases and J 1 base; nucleotides not matched to a gene: 6. CDR3 length equals 15 residues. Germline V CDR1 and CDR2: SGHNT, YYREEE (reference sequence). The CDR3 here is CASSPVAGSQETQYF. The CDR3 coding sequence is TGTGCCAGCAGCCCAGTAGCGGGGTCCCAAGAGACCCAGTACTTC.

The chain recombines TRBV25-1 with TRBJ2-3, with 7 nucleotides matching TRBD1. V lost 2 bases and J lost 0; bases outside the gene matches: 8. The CDR3 runs 17 residues. Germline-derived CDR1 and CDR2 are MGHDK and SYGVNS. The CDR3 nucleotides are TGTGCCAGCAGTGAAGTCGTCAGGGGGATTAGCACAGATACGCAGTATTTT. The encoded protein is CASSEVVRGISTDTQYF.

J is TRBJ2-7 and V is TRBV7-8; no clear D gene. Germline-derived CDR1 and CDR2 are SGHVS and FQNEAQ. Deletions cut 1 base from V and 0 bases from J, with 7 bases between. The CDR3 has 14 residues. CDR3 in DNA: TGTGCCAGCAGCTTAGAACAGTACTCCTACGAGCAGTACTTC. This encodes CASSLEQYSYEQYF.

The chain employs TRBV4-3 and TRBJ1-6; D unclear. The CDR3 length is 15 residues. V was shortened by 3 bases and J by 7 bases, with 13 bases between the two germline ends. CDR1 is LGHNA, CDR2 YSLEER, per germline. CDR3 sequence reads: CASSQTHQRNSPLHF. The DNA of the CDR3 is TGCGCCAGCAGCCAGACGCACCAGAGGAATTCACCCCTCCACTTT.

The chain recombines TRBV14 with TRBJ1-1; D gene uncertain. The ends were cut back, 4 bases at V and 1 base at J, with 10 bases in the middle. The CDR3 length is 14 residues. In germline, CDR1 is SGHDN, CDR2 FVKESK. CDR3 sequence reads: CASSPGRWNTEAFF. The CDR3 nucleotides are TGTGCCAGCAGCCCCGGCAGGTGGAACACTGAAGCTTTCTTT.

This clone was counted a few times. The gene calls are TRBV7-2 and TRBJ2-1, with 11 bases aligning to TRBD1. J lost 7 bases, V lost 0 bases, and 11 bases had no gene match. The CDR3 is made up of 18 amino acids. Germline values: CDR1 SGHTA, CDR2 FQGNSA. CDR3 amino acids: CASSLAARTGGVGNEQFF. The CDR3 nucleotides read TGTGCCAGCAGCTTAGCTGCACGGACAGGGGGCGTCGGGAATGAGCAGTTCTTC.

The gene calls are TRBV5-1 and TRBJ2-7; no firm D call. Trimming shortened V by 5 bases and J by 0 bases, and 12 bases separated the two germline ends. The CDR3 has 14 amino acids. Germline V gene lookup returns CDR1 SGHRS and CDR2 YFSETQ. In DNA, the CDR3 is TGCGCCAGCAGGCCTGACACAGACTCCTACGAGCAGTACTTC. Amino acids: CASRPDTDSYEQYF.

As concerns this clone: The junction does not match germline at one end; this may be a read error. The chain links TRBV11-1 to TRBJ2-7; no clear D. The CDR3 sequence is 11 residues long. Germline V gene data show CDR1 as SGHAT and CDR2 as FQDESV (reference sequence). As DNA, the CDR3 is TGTGCCAGCAGCGCCGGGTCCGCCGGGCACTTC. It is translated as CASSAGSAGHF. Drawing the rest from reference TRBV11-1 and TRBJ2-7, the complete variable domain is EAEVAQSPRYKITEKSQAVAFWCDPISGHATLYWYRQILGQGPELLVQFQDESVVDDSQLPKDRFSAERLKGVDSTLKIQPAELGDSAMYLCASSAGSAGHFGPGTRLTVT.

The CDR3 DNA follows: TGTGCCAGCAGCTTAAAGGCCCTACGGACAGGACCTAACTATGGCTACACCTTC. The encoded protein is CASSLKALRTGPNYGYTF. This rearrangement joins TRBV7-9 to TRBJ1-2; 7 bases are a match to TRBD1. The CDR3 length is 18 residues. Germline CDR1 reads SEHNR; CDR2 reads FQNEAQ (reference sequence). V shed 2 bases and J 0 bases; nucleotides not matched to a gene: 12.

This CDR3 is CSALSGGGTDTQYF. CDR3 nucleotide sequence: TGCAGCGCGCTATCGGGGGGAGGCACAGATACGCAGTATTTT. The chain carries TRBV29-1 and TRBJ2-3; TRBD2 matches 7 bases. V gave up 7 bases and J gave up 1 base; unmatched junction bases: 8. The CDR3 has 14 amino acids. CDR1 SQVTM and CDR2 ANQGSEA come from the germline V gene.

V and J are TRBV9 and TRBJ1-6, with a tentative D call TRBD1 (6 bases). Trimming stripped 0 bases from V and 3 bases from J, with 10 bases between. The CDR3 length is 16 residues. Germline V gene sequence: CDR1 SGDLS, CDR2 YYNGEE. The CDR3 region is CASSVGGQFYNSPLHF. The CDR3 nucleotides read TGTGCCAGCAGCGTAGGAGGACAGTTCTATAATTCACCCCTCCACTTT.

The chain links TRBV6-1 to TRBJ1-1; unclear D gene. CDR3 length equals 13 residues. Per the germline V gene, CDR1 is MNHNS and CDR2 is SASEGT. V dropped 2 bases and J dropped 4 bases, with 8 bases sitting between them. CDR3 loop: CASSETRSTEAFF. In nucleotides, the CDR3 is TGTGCCAGCAGTGAAACACGGAGCACTGAAGCTTTCTTT.